The 8 T cell receptor beta chains listed next were all sequenced from one sample in a study of T cell changes during pregnancy in multiple sclerosis. The data were produced by immunoSEQ multiplex PCR, yet TCRdb's version contains in-frame clones alone and is incomplete. The sample comprises about 51,000 clones, 93% of which are singletons, and 1.5% to 2% rests with the top ten. Sample: peripheral blood, taken in the second trimester of pregnancy. These receptors originate from a female donor with multiple sclerosis, enrolled in a pregnancy study.

This clone appeared a single time. This rearrangement joins TRBV5-1 to TRBJ2-1; 13 nucleotides match TRBD2. Looked up from germline, CDR1 is SGHRS and CDR2 is YFSETQ. V lost 5 bases, J lost 3 bases, and 5 bases stayed unmatched. The length of the CDR3 is 16 residues. The CDR3 region has the DNA TGCGCCAGCAGGTGGACTAGCGGGAGTCTCTACAATGAGCAGTTCTTC. It is translated as CASRWTSGSLYNEQFF.

V and J are TRBV28 and TRBJ1-4, with D possibly being TRBD1 (6 bases). Trimming shortened V by 4 bases and J by 5 bases, and 11 bases separated the two germline ends. Germline V lookup: CDR1 MDHEN, CDR2 SYDVKM. This CDR3 is built from 14 residues. The CDR3 region is CASSSPRGNEKLFF. CDR3 sequence (DNA): TGTGCCAGCAGTTCCCCGAGGGGGAATGAAAAACTGTTTTTT.

The chain recombines TRBV7-2 with TRBJ2-5; D may be TRBD2 (6 bases). Trimming took off 3 bases at V and 1 base at J, with 15 bases between the two ends. CDR1 and CDR2 from the germline V gene are SGHTA and FQGNSA. This CDR3 is 16 amino acids long. CDR3 protein: CASSLASVSPQETQYF. The CDR3 DNA follows: TGTGCCAGCAGCTTGGCTAGCGTGTCTCCCCAAGAGACCCAGTACTTC.

This chain connects TRBV14 to TRBJ2-3, with no clear D. Germline loops: CDR1 SGHDN, CDR2 FVKESK. Trimming removed 8 bases from V and 0 bases from J, with 6 bases in between. The CDR3 has 12 residues. The CDR3 sequence: CASQASTDTQYF. CDR3 DNA sequence: TGTGCCAGCCAGGCTAGCACAGATACGCAGTATTTT.

The chain recombines TRBV27 with TRBJ2-1; D not resolved. CDR3 length equals 15 residues. Deletions cut 2 bases from V and 3 bases from J, with 11 bases between. The germline CDR1 and CDR2 sequences are MNHEY and SMNVEV (reference sequence). The CDR3 bases are TGTGCCAGCAGTTTAGGGCTACCCAACTACAATGAGCAGTTCTTC. Its protein product is CASSLGLPNYNEQFF.

V gene TRBV7-3 combines with J gene TRBJ2-5; D perhaps matches TRBD1 (5 bases). In germline, CDR1 is SGHTA, CDR2 FQGTGA. V lost 3 bases, J lost 2 bases, and 7 bases lay in between. The CDR3 length is 13 residues. CDR3 amino acids: CASSFPGQETQYF. CDR3 in DNA: TGTGCCAGCAGCTTCCCAGGGCAAGAGACCCAGTACTTC.

The chain is built from TRBV27 and TRBJ2-5, with 7 nucleotides matching TRBD1. The CDR3 contains 16 residues. The V segment lost 6 bases and the J segment 2 bases; nucleotides outside the gene matches: 12. The germline gives CDR1 MNHEY, CDR2 SMNVEV (reference sequence). The CDR3 sequence is CASSRIIGTAQETQYF. CDR3 coding DNA: TGTGCCAGCAGCCGAATCATCGGGACAGCACAAGAGACCCAGTACTTC.

The chain joins TRBV7-9 to TRBJ2-3; 7 positions agree with TRBD2. Germline trimming cut 5 bases from V and 2 bases from J; bases unmatched to any gene: 10. The CDR3 covers 16 residues. Germline CDR1 SEHNR, CDR2 FQNEAQ (reference sequence). DNA of the CDR3: TGTGCCAGCAGCGAGATGGGCGGGAGCGACACAGATACGCAGTATTTT. It translates to CASSEMGGSDTDTQYF.